The sequence of this T cell receptor beta chain was determined in a study of radiation and T cells in renal cell carcinoma. The overall study: Nephrectomy followed 15 Gy stereotactic body radiation by 4 weeks.

For this clone: Its antigen is unidentified.

Germline V gene lookup returns CDR1 MDHEN and CDR2 SYDVKM. CDR3 size: 15 residues. V lost 6 bases and J lost 4, with 16 bases in between. TCRdb keeps only in-frame clones here, not all; method: immunoSEQ multiplex PCR. The data contain 70,000 or so clones, about 81% of them singletons. Study-wide results and caveats: Top tumor clonotypes rose in blood 2 weeks post-radiation, then contracted.

Time point in this sample: blood 2 weeks post-SBRT. Treatment reported: 15 Gy SBRT to primary tumor, nephrectomy 4 weeks later. Blood was sampled at baseline, 2 weeks and 4 weeks after SBRT. This renal cell carcinoma was of the clear cell type. V is TRBV28 and J is TRBJ2-1, with a possible D match to TRBD2 (6 bases). The receptor was derived from a man aged 55 to 70 with renal cell carcinoma. Sequenced material: blood, taken from a patient whose treatment included radiotherapy and nephrectomy. CDR3 nucleotides: TGTGCCAGCAGGCACGGAAGAGGAGGGTACAATGAGCAGTTCTTC. Residues: CASRHGRGGYNEQFF.